Sequencing of this TCR beta chain was carried out in a study of blood T cell repertoires in COVID-19. Repertoires were generated with immunoSEQ multiplex PCR, while TCRdb's copy carries only in-frame clones and drops some. Of about 120,000 clones listed, 88% are singletons. Germline V gene data show CDR1 as SGHAT and CDR2 as FQNNGV. The CDR3 extends over 16 amino acids. The ends lost 5 bases at V and 7 bases at J; junction bases unmatched: 14. The chain joins TRBV11-2 to TRBJ1-2; 9 nucleotides line up with TRBD1. The specimen sequenced was peripheral blood. The TCR comes from a woman aged 50 to 65 with active or convalescent COVID-19. The DNA for the CDR3 is TGTGCCAGCAGCAGAGATCCATCCGGGACAGGGAGTGGCTACACCTTC. Its translation: CASSRDPSGTGSGYTF.